Listed here are 19 T cell receptor beta chains from one sample, sequenced in a study of blood T cells in healthy people across ages. It was with a sample-barcoded 5' primer and a J-beta primer mix that a second PCR of roughly 7 to 12 cycles was run. From the 5' RACE reads, TCRdb called clonotypes with MiXCR, one entry per CDR3 protein. The sample shows about 1,800,000 distinct CDR3 sequences, about 28% of them seen only once. The sequenced material came from blood. Receptor source: a woman in her 30s in good health.

This clonotype appeared a few times. The rearrangement links TRBV20-1 to TRBJ2-2, with D maybe TRBD2 (6 bases). V was clipped by 8 bases and J by 5 bases, with 18 bases between them. The CDR3 is 14 amino acids. Looked up from germline, CDR1 is DFQATT and CDR2 is SNEGSKA (reference sequence). The CDR3 DNA follows: TGCAGTCTCCCGGGGAGCCGGGGGACCGGGGAGCTGTTTTTT. Protein sequence: CSLPGSRGTGELFF.

The chain links TRBV7-2 to TRBJ2-5, with unresolved D. Matching the DNA end better, TRBJ2-7 makes the J call doubtful. This CDR3 has 12 residues. Germline values: CDR1 SGHTA, CDR2 FQGNSA. Here the CDR3 reads CASGQMGNEQYF. The CDR3 DNA is TGTGCCAGCGGCCAAATGGGCAACGAGCAGTACTTC.

J is TRBJ1-5 and V is TRBV6-6, with 8 bases that match TRBD1. V was pared by 9 bases and J by 0 bases, with 7 bases of the junction left unmatched. In germline, CDR1 is MNHNY, CDR2 SVGAGI (reference sequence). The CDR3 runs 15 residues. CDR3 protein: CASRIQGVSNQPQHF. The CDR3 DNA sequence: TGTGCCAGTAGAATACAGGGGGTTAGCAATCAGCCCCAGCATTTT.

This clonotype was recorded at least ten times. The CDR3 here is CASSSRLGSGANVLTF. The CDR3, as DNA: TGCGCCAGCAGCAGTCGTCTTGGTTCTGGGGCCAACGTCCTGACTTTC. V is TRBV4-1 and J is TRBJ2-6, with no clear D. CDR1 and CDR2 from the germline V gene are MGHRA and YSYEKL. The CDR3 extends over 16 amino acids. The ends were cut back, 5 bases at V and 1 base at J, with 12 bases in the middle.

This clonotype showed up just a few times. The V and J genes are TRBV7-6 and TRBJ2-1, with 9 bases identical to TRBD2. This CDR3 is 14 amino acids long. Germline CDR1 reads SGHVS; CDR2 reads FNYEAQ. V was pared by 8 bases and J by 7 bases, with 9 bases of the junction left unmatched. The DNA for the CDR3 is TGTGCCAGCCGGTCGCCGCTAGCGGGGAATGAGCAGTTCTTC. Protein sequence: CASRSPLAGNEQFF.

With respect to this clonotype: Being one base from a much bigger clone, this may be a read error. The rearrangement uses TRBV29-1 and TRBJ2-5, with TRBD2 matching 10 bases. TRBJ2-7 explains the end of the DNA better; the J call may be wrong. Germline V gene lookup returns CDR1 SQVTM and CDR2 ANQGSEA. There are 14 residues in the CDR3. This chain's CDR3 is CSACPAGGLDEQYF. As DNA, the CDR3 is TGCAGCGCCTGTCCAGCGGGGGGGCTCGACGAGCAGTACTTC.

This clonotype was seen only a few times. The chain combines TRBV5-5 with TRBJ2-5, with D perhaps matching TRBD1 (6 bases). The CDR3 has 16 residues. V was cut by 0 bases and J by 0 bases, with 12 bases left in between. Per the germline V gene, CDR1 is SGHKS and CDR2 is YYEKEE (reference sequence). The CDR3 loop is CASSLALQGYQETQYF. In DNA, the CDR3 is TGTGCCAGCAGCTTGGCACTACAGGGTTACCAAGAGACCCAGTACTTC.

This clonotype has more than one count but fewer than ten. V usage is TRBV12-3 or TRBV12-4 and J usage is TRBJ1-2, with TRBD1 as a possible D gene (5 bases). V lost 8 bases and J lost 6, with 13 bases in between. The CDR3 spans 12 residues. CDR3 region: CASLGGGDGYTF. CDR3 DNA: TGTGCCAGCCTTGGGGGGGGTGATGGCTACACCTTC.

The CDR3 reads CSASIAGGPWAYF. The CDR3 DNA sequence: TGCAGCGCGAGCATAGCGGGAGGGCCTTGGGCGTACTTC. V usage is TRBV29-1 and J usage is TRBJ2-5; 11 nucleotides agree with TRBD2. This CDR3 spans 13 amino acids. Germline V lookup: CDR1 SQVTM, CDR2 ANQGSEA. V lost 7 bases, J lost 13 bases, and 14 bases stayed unmatched.

The rearrangement links TRBV6-4 to TRBJ1-1, with 7 positions matching TRBD1. The CDR3 has 13 residues. Trimming cost V 2 bases and J 7 bases; bases outside gene matches: 4. The V gene's germline CDR1 is MRHNA and CDR2 SNTAGT. CDR3 in amino acids: CASSDEQGLEAFF. The DNA of the CDR3 is TGTGCCAGCAGTGACGAACAGGGGCTTGAAGCTTTCTTT.

This clonotype was seen a handful of times. The junction and the germline gene differ at one end; a read error may be behind it. The chain employs TRBV7-9 and TRBJ1-6; 9 nucleotides align to TRBD1. Germline CDR1 reads SEHNR; CDR2 reads FQNEAQ (reference sequence). CDR3 length: 15 amino acids. For the CDR3, the DNA is TGTGCCAGCAGCGTAGGACAGGGGAACAATTCACTCCTCCACTTT. Translating gives CASSVGQGNNSLLHF. The whole variable domain, filled in from reference TRBV7-9 and TRBJ1-6, reads DTGVSQNPRHKITKRGQNVTFRCDPISEHNRLYWYRQTLGQGPEFLTYFQNEAQLEKSRLLSDRFSAERPKGSFSTLEIQRTEQGDSAMYLCASSVGQGNNSLLHFGNGTRLTVT.

The chain joins TRBV15 to TRBJ1-6; D gene unclear. The CDR3 is 15 residues long. CDR1 is LNHNV and CDR2 is YYDKDF in the germline V gene (reference sequence). V shed 5 bases and J shed 10 bases, with 18 bases lying between them. The DNA of the CDR3 is TGTGCCACCAGCCCGGACCGGGCCTACGGATCACCCCTCCACTTT. It translates to CATSPDRAYGSPLHF.

This clonotype was detected a few times. The chain uses TRBV12-5 and TRBJ2-5; no reliable D call. The length of the CDR3 is 17 residues. V was cut by 0 bases and J by 3 bases, with 17 bases left in between. CDR1 is LGHNT, CDR2 FRNRAP, per germline. CDR3 sequence reads: CASGLVLERSTEETQYF. The DNA for the CDR3 is TGTGCTAGTGGTTTGGTACTCGAAAGATCCACCGAAGAGACCCAGTACTTC.

This clonotype was observed a handful of times. The chain combines TRBV19 with TRBJ1-1, with D unresolved. CDR1 LNHDA and CDR2 SQIVND come from the germline V gene (reference sequence). Deletions cut 6 bases from V and 0 bases from J, with 20 bases between. The CDR3 is made up of 17 amino acids. The CDR3 bases are TGTGCCAGTAGCGACGGTCCCCGACGCCGGGTGAACACTGAAGCTTTCTTT. This gives the protein CASSDGPRRRVNTEAFF.

At least ten counts were recorded for this clonotype. The chain recombines TRBV10-3 with TRBJ2-3; D unclear. The germline CDR1 and CDR2 sequences are ENHRY and SYGVKD. The V gene lost 8 bases and the J gene lost 6 bases, with 15 bases spanning the gap. The CDR3 contains 13 residues. CDR3 protein: CAIFRPQEDTQYF. The CDR3 DNA reads TGTGCCATCTTCAGACCACAAGAGGATACGCAGTATTTT.

In this sample, this clonotype turned up a few times. A junction end diverges from the germline sequence, so it may reflect a read error. V usage is TRBV7-2 and J usage is TRBJ2-7; 8 positions agree with TRBD1. This CDR3 contains 14 residues. The V gene's germline CDR1 is SGHTA and CDR2 FQGNSA. CDR3 sequence reads: CAGSSPDRVYEQYF. DNA for the CDR3: TGTGCCGGCAGCTCCCCGGACAGGGTCTACGAGCAGTACTTC.

This clonotype has ten or more counts. CDR3 region: CASSPSVVKSGALNGYTF. The CDR3 DNA is TGTGCCAGCAGCCCCTCAGTGGTTAAATCGGGCGCCTTGAATGGCTACACCTTC. The genes are TRBV28 and TRBJ1-2; D not resolved. V lost 6 bases and J lost 6, with 29 bases in between. The CDR3 is made up of 18 amino acids. Germline CDR1 reads MDHEN; CDR2 reads SYDVKM.

The CDR3 DNA sequence: TGTGCCTGGAGTGGGCAGCTTTATCAGCCCCAGCATTTT. It codes for CAWSGQLYQPQHF. The chain employs TRBV30 and TRBJ1-5, with unresolved D. Germline V gives CDR1 GTSNPN, CDR2 SVGIG (reference sequence). This CDR3 spans 13 amino acids. V was pared by 1 base and J by 5 bases, with 9 bases between.

This clonotype was counted at least ten times. This chain links TRBV29-1 with TRBJ2-7, with 8 bases fitting TRBD2. Germline values: CDR1 SQVTM, CDR2 ANQGSEA. V gave up 6 bases and J gave up 2 bases; unmatched junction bases: 9. The CDR3 contains 14 residues. The CDR3 sequence is CSVLPGLGPYEQYF. CDR3 nucleotide sequence: TGCAGCGTCTTACCGGGACTAGGACCCTACGAGCAGTACTTC.